A selection of T cell receptor beta chains follows, all from one sample in a study of T cell repertoires in cytomegalovirus infection. These receptors have no known antigen. MiXCR, run by TCRdb on the reads, gives a single entry per CDR3 protein. Among hundreds of thousands of distinct CDR3 sequences, about 33% were seen once, and the ten largest hold roughly 12%. Here the sequenced sample was cultured CD8+ T cells from PBMCs, taken from culture after CMV antigen stimulation. These receptors originate from a human donor in good health (CMV status not recorded). Some clones in this sample may be carry-over from other donors' samples. The CDR3 runs from the conserved cysteine through the conserved F or W. The order of the fields is J gene, V gene, clone size, D gene, CDR3 DNA, CDR3 protein. A D gene is named only where the DNA matches it firmly. A row's size may be missing; if present it is once, few, many or a size class.

TRBJ2-1 | TRBV4-2 | many | TRBD2 | TGTGCCAGCAGCCAAGATCGATTAGCGGGGGACTACAATGAGCAGTTCTTC | CASSQDRLAGDYNEQFF
TRBJ2-5 | TRBV12-3/TRBV12-4 | many | NA | TGTGCCAGCAGTTCTAGCGACCAAGAGACCCAGTACTTC | CASSSSDQETQYF
TRBJ2-1 | TRBV24-1 | NA | TRBD1 | TGTGCCACCAGCCACGGGACAGGGGAGTACAATGAGCAGTTCTTC | CATSHGTGEYNEQFF
TRBJ2-7 | TRBV7-6 | many | NA | TGTGCCAGCAGCTCAGGGACACTGGACCAGTACTTC | CASSSGTLDQYF
TRBJ2-2 | TRBV12-3/TRBV12-4 | NA | TRBD1 | TGTGCCAGCAGTTGGACAGGGTGGACCGGGGAGCTGTTTTTT | CASSWTGWTGELFF
TRBJ2-3 | TRBV7-6 | NA | TRBD2 | TGTGCCAGCAGCTCGTGGACTAGCGGGGCCAGCACAGATACGCAGTATTTT | CASSSWTSGASTDTQYF
TRBJ1-2 | TRBV29-1 | NA | NA | TGCAGCGTTGAGGAAGAGACTAACTATGGCTACACCTTC | CSVEEETNYGYTF
TRBJ1-5 | TRBV6-1 | NA | NA | TGTGCCAGCAGTGACGGGGGGAGGGCGCGTCAGCCCCAGCATTTT | CASSDGGRARQPQHF
TRBJ2-2 | TRBV7-9 | NA | NA | TGTGCCATCCAATTTCCTGAGGCTCGCACCGGGGAGCTGTTTTTT | CAIQFPEARTGELFF
TRBJ1-2 | TRBV15 | few | NA | TGTGCCACCAGCAGAGATCGAGGTTCAAGAACGTATGGCTACACCTTC | CATSRDRGSRTYGYTF
TRBJ1-1 | TRBV4-1 | few | NA | TGCGCCAGCAGCCAAGGAGGGGAGGTCACTGAAGCTTTCTTT | CASSQGGEVTEAFF
TRBJ2-2 | TRBV12-3/TRBV12-4 | NA | NA | TGTGCCAGCACCCAGGACAGATACACCGGGGAGCTGTTTTTT | CASTQDRYTGELFF
TRBJ2-2 | TRBV10-3 | NA | TRBD1 | TGTGCCATCACCGATAACGCCCCAGACAGGGGGCGAATTACCGGGGAGCTGTTTTTT | CAITDNAPDRGRITGELFF
TRBJ1-5 | TRBV4-1 | few | NA | TGCGCCAGCAGCCCCATGGAGTATAGCAATCAGCCCCAGCATTTT | CASSPMEYSNQPQHF
TRBJ1-1 | TRBV7-6 | NA | TRBD1 | TGTGCCAGCAGCCCAGACAGGGATGGGGACACTGAAGCTTTCTTT | CASSPDRDGDTEAFF